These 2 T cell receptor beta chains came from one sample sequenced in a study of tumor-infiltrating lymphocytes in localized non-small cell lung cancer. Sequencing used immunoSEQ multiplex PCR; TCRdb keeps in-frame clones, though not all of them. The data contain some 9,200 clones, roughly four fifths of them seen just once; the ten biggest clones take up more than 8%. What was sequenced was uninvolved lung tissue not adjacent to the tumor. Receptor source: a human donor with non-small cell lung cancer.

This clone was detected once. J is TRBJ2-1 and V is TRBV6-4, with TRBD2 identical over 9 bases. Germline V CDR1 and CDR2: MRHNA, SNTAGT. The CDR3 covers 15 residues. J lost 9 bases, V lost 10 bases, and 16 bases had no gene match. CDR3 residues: CATHQGLAFWGEQFF. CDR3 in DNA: TGTGCCACCCATCAGGGACTAGCCTTCTGGGGTGAGCAGTTCTTC.

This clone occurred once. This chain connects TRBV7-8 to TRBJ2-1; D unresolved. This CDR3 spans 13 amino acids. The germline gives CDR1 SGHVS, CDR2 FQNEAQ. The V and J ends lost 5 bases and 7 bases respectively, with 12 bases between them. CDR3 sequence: CASSRNFRNEQFF. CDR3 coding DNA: TGTGCCAGCAGCCGAAATTTCCGGAATGAGCAGTTCTTC. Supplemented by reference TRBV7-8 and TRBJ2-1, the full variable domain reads GAGVSQSPRYKVAKRGQDVALRCDPISGHVSLFWYQQALGQGPEFLTYFQNEAQLDKSGLPSDRFFAERPEGSVSTLKIQRTQQEDSAVYLCASSRNFRNEQFFGPGTRLTVL.